A single sample is the source of the 5 T cell receptor beta chains below, sequenced in a study of cytomegalovirus exposure and HLA in healthy donors. It was with 60 Vbeta and 13 Jbeta primers that the PCR ran. Only in-frame clones appear in the TCRdb table, and some are missing; sequencing was by immunoSEQ multiplex PCR. The sample holds approximately 110,000 clones, about 79% seen once. The specimen was PBMCs. The source is a man aged 50-60 years in good health and CMV-seropositive.

The rearrangement uses TRBV19 and TRBJ1-1; a weak D match, TRBD1 (5 bases). The ends were cut back, 3 bases at V and 3 bases at J, with 14 bases in the middle. The CDR3 is made up of 15 amino acids. Germline loops: CDR1 LNHDA, CDR2 SQIVND (reference sequence). The CDR3 nucleotides read TGTGCCAGTAGTATTGTCGGGGGAGGAGACACTGAAGCTTTCTTT. Encoded protein: CASSIVGGGDTEAFF.

The chain combines TRBV10-2 with TRBJ2-3, with 7 nucleotides matching TRBD2. Germline V lookup: CDR1 WSHSY, CDR2 SAAADI. V gave up 6 bases and J gave up 0 bases; unmatched junction bases: 6. The CDR3 length is 15 residues. The CDR3 bases are TGCGCCAGCAGGACTAGCCCCACTAGCACAGATACGCAGTATTTT. Its translation is CASRTSPTSTDTQYF.

V gene TRBV10-1 combines with J gene TRBJ1-2; D gene unclear. The CDR3 spans 13 residues. Trimming left V 2 bases short and J 4 bases short, with 8 bases between. Germline loops: CDR1 WNHNN, CDR2 SYGVQD (reference sequence). The CDR3 is CASSEGLTYGYTF. CDR3 nucleotides: TGCGCCAGCAGTGAGGGACTGACCTATGGCTACACCTTC.

This chain uses TRBV7-2 with TRBJ1-5; D is unresolved. V was pared by 0 bases and J by 4 bases, with 4 bases between. Germline V gene data show CDR1 as SGHTA and CDR2 as FQGNSA. The CDR3 runs to 13 residues. The CDR3 reads CASSLARNQPQHF. CDR3 sequence (DNA): TGTGCCAGCAGCTTAGCCAGGAATCAGCCCCAGCATTTT.

The chain combines TRBV5-1 with TRBJ1-1; no reliable D call. The CDR3 consists of 14 residues. The V gene lost 0 bases and the J gene lost 1 base, with 7 bases spanning the gap. Germline CDR1 is SGHRS and CDR2 is YFSETQ. The CDR3 DNA is TGCGCCAGCAGCTTGGCGCGGAGGAACACTGAAGCTTTCTTT. It translates to CASSLARRNTEAFF.